The 16 T cell receptor beta chains listed next were all sequenced from one sample in a study of shared clonotypes between healthy human individuals. Measured with immunoSEQ multiplex PCR; TCRdb has only the in-frame clones, and not every one. The top ten clones hold roughly 1.2% of a sample with about 1.5 million clones, approximately 96% of them seen once. Sequencing input: naive CD4+ T cells sorted from blood. Subset in this sample: CD45RA+ positively selected. These receptors all stem from a man younger than 45 in good health.

As concerns this clone: Different DNA sequences within this sample yield the same CDR3. This rearrangement joins TRBV19 to TRBJ2-7, with D possibly being TRBD2 (5 bases). V was cut by 1 base and J by 3 bases, with 10 bases left in between. CDR3 length: 14 amino acids. Germline V gene sequence: CDR1 LNHDA, CDR2 SQIVND (reference sequence). CDR3 residues: CASSIAGGGYEQYF. In nucleotides, the CDR3 is TGTGCCAGTAGTATAGCCGGAGGAGGCTACGAGCAGTACTTC.

This clone came up once. The V call is TRBV6-5, the J call TRBJ2-7; 9 bases fit TRBD1. The junction had 8 bases not matched to a gene; V was cut back by 6 bases and J by 5 bases. Germline assignment: CDR1 MNHEY and CDR2 SVGAGI. The CDR3 length is 14 residues. In DNA, the CDR3 is TGTGCCAGCAGCCGACAGGGGGTGACCCACGAGCAGTACTTC. As protein: CASSRQGVTHEQYF.

The chain uses TRBV18 and TRBJ2-5; TRBD1 matches at 9 bases. The V gene's germline CDR1 is KGHSH and CDR2 LQKENI. This CDR3 comprises 13 residues. After removal of 4 bases from V and 7 bases from J, the junction contained 4 bases not matched to a gene. The CDR3 loop is CASSQDRGRTQYF. The DNA for the CDR3 is TGTGCCAGCTCACAAGACAGGGGGAGGACCCAGTACTTC.

This chain's CDR3 is CASSFSGRAIVDEKLFF. The CDR3 DNA is TGCGCCAGCAGCTTTTCCGGCAGGGCTATAGTTGATGAAAAACTGTTTTTT. The chain carries TRBV5-1 and TRBJ1-4; weak D call: TRBD1 (5 bases). The CDR3 has 17 amino acids. Per germline, CDR1 SGHRS and CDR2 YFSETQ. The germline V and J ends were trimmed by 2 bases and 6 bases, with 20 bases remaining between them.

As to this clone: The same CDR3 is also encoded by other DNA sequences in this sample. The chain combines TRBV28 with TRBJ1-5; tentatively, D is TRBD1 (5 bases). Trimming took off 6 bases at V and 1 base at J, with 13 bases between the two ends. CDR3 length: 15 amino acids. Germline V gene lookup returns CDR1 MDHEN and CDR2 SYDVKM. CDR3 sequence (DNA): TGTGCCAGCAGCCCCACCGGGGGAAGCAATCAGCCCCAGCATTTT. This encodes CASSPTGGSNQPQHF.

V and J are TRBV30 and TRBJ2-2; the D gene is possibly TRBD2 (5 bases). Germline V gives CDR1 GTSNPN, CDR2 SVGIG (reference sequence). Trimming left V 2 bases short and J 4 bases short, with 5 bases between. The CDR3 is 12 amino acids. CDR3 bases: TGTGCCTGGAGTAGCGGCACCGGGGAGCTGTTTTTT. Its translation: CAWSSGTGELFF.

V usage is TRBV5-6 and J usage is TRBJ2-3; the match to TRBD1 covers 10 bases. V shed 4 bases, J shed 4 bases, and the junction held 6 bases outside the gene matches. The CDR3 covers 15 residues. The germline V gene has CDR1 SGHDT and CDR2 YYEEEE. The CDR3 nucleotides are TGTGCCAGCAGCACGTCCGGGACAGGGGCAGATACGCAGTATTTT. Translation: CASSTSGTGADTQYF.

This rearrangement joins TRBV15 to TRBJ2-5; D unclear. In germline, CDR1 is LNHNV, CDR2 YYDKDF (reference sequence). Trimming cost V 6 bases and J 1 base, with 3 bases left between them. CDR3 size: 11 residues. In DNA, the CDR3 is TGTGCCACCAGGATCCAAGAGACCCAGTACTTC. Its translation is CATRIQETQYF.

This chain links TRBV7-6 with TRBJ2-5; D not certain. Trimming stripped 6 bases from V and 2 bases from J, with 10 bases between. This CDR3 is built from 13 residues. Germline V gene lookup returns CDR1 SGHVS and CDR2 FNYEAQ. As DNA, the CDR3 is TGTGCCAGCAGGGGCATCGGGCAAGAGACCCAGTACTTC. It codes for CASRGIGQETQYF.

Of note for this clone: This sample includes further DNA sequences coding for the same CDR3. The rearrangement joins TRBV9 to TRBJ1-2; TRBD1 is a possible D gene (5 bases). Looked up from germline, CDR1 is SGDLS and CDR2 is YYNGEE. This CDR3 comprises 13 residues. The V and J ends lost 0 bases and 3 bases respectively, with 6 bases between them. CDR3 coding DNA: TGTGCCAGCAGCGTAGAAGGGGACTATGGCTACACCTTC. Amino acid sequence: CASSVEGDYGYTF.

The rearrangement links TRBV7-3 to TRBJ2-1, with 9 bases identical to TRBD2. V was pared by 7 bases and J by 5 bases, with 9 bases of the junction left unmatched. Per germline, CDR1 SGHTA and CDR2 FQGTGA. The CDR3 has 15 amino acids. The CDR3 sequence: CASKGVAGEDNEQFF. CDR3 DNA: TGTGCCAGCAAGGGGGTAGCGGGAGAGGACAATGAGCAGTTCTTC.

The chain joins TRBV7-9 to TRBJ2-1; D may be TRBD1 (5 bases). V shed 0 bases and J shed 6 bases, with 9 bases lying between them. The length of the CDR3 is 14 residues. Looked up from germline, CDR1 is SEHNR and CDR2 is FQNEAQ (reference sequence). Here the CDR3 reads CASSLAWGLNEQFF. CDR3 nucleotides: TGTGCCAGCAGCTTAGCCTGGGGCCTCAATGAGCAGTTCTTC.

The chain carries TRBV2 and TRBJ2-7; TRBD2 matches 7 bases. Germline CDR1 and CDR2: SNHLY and FYNNEI. The V and J ends lost 8 bases and 4 bases, in that order; junction bases with no gene match: 11. The CDR3 spans 14 residues. DNA for the CDR3: TGTGCCAGCGCGTGGAGGCGGGAGAGATACGAGCAGTACTTC. This codes for CASAWRRERYEQYF.

The chain has TRBV30 and TRBJ2-2, with TRBD2 matching 8 bases. CDR3 length equals 15 residues. Germline V gene lookup returns CDR1 GTSNPN and CDR2 SVGIG (reference sequence). With V trimmed by 2 bases and J by 3 bases, 5 bases remained unmatched. CDR3 in DNA: TGTGCCTGGAGTAAGGGACTAGGGGACACCGGGGAGCTGTTTTTT. It is translated as CAWSKGLGDTGELFF.

J is TRBJ2-7 and V is TRBV28, with D perhaps matching TRBD2 (5 bases). The germline V gene encodes CDR1 MDHEN and CDR2 SYDVKM. V gave up 3 bases and J gave up 5 bases, with 14 bases separating them. This CDR3 is 14 amino acids long. CDR3 sequence reads: CASSLPSRVHEQYF. The CDR3 nucleotides are TGTGCCAGCAGTTTGCCCTCGAGGGTCCACGAGCAGTACTTC.

The chain links TRBV19 to TRBJ2-2; D is undetermined. CDR3 length equals 11 residues. Per the germline V gene, CDR1 is LNHDA and CDR2 is SQIVND (reference sequence). V lost 6 bases, J lost 7 bases, and 6 bases lay in between. The CDR3 loop is CASRLVGELFF. The CDR3 DNA reads as TGTGCCAGTAGGTTAGTCGGGGAGCTGTTTTTT.